Listed below are T cell receptor beta chains from one sample, sequenced in a study of T cells after yellow fever vaccination. TCRdb itself ran the 5' RACE reads through MiXCR, one entry per CDR3 protein. The sample shows about 260,000 distinct CDR3 sequences, roughly 5% of them seen only once. The specimen comprised CD4+ T cells sorted from PBMCs, sampled on the day of the yellow fever booster vaccination. Receptors originate from a man in his late teens or twenties who received the YFV17D yellow fever vaccine. CDR3s include the opening cysteine and the closing phenylalanine or tryptophan. The D gene is left open where the match is weak. The size entry is marked missing in some rows and otherwise reads once, few, many or a size class.

J gene | D gene | V gene | clone size | CDR3 DNA | CDR3 protein
TRBJ2-7 | . | TRBV21-1 | many | TGTGCCAGCTGTACCGGGAACGGCCACTCCGAGCAGTACTTC | CASCTGNGHSEQYF
TRBJ1-2 | . | TRBV5-1 | few | TGCGCCAGCAGCCAGGACTCTGACTATGGCTACACCTTC | CASSQDSDYGYTF
TRBJ1-2 | TRBD1 | TRBV7-2 | few | TGTGCCAGCAGCTTAGACAGGGGGCCGGGAGGCTACACCTTC | CASSLDRGPGGYTF
TRBJ1-2 | TRBD1 | TRBV7-9 | few | TGTGCCAGCAGCTCAGGACAGGGCCCCTATGGCTACACCTTC | CASSSGQGPYGYTF
TRBJ2-5 | . | TRBV4-3 | few | TGCGCCAGCAGCCCAACGACAGGAAGGGGAGAGACCCAGTACTTC | CASSPTTGRGETQYF
TRBJ1-2 | . | TRBV6-5 | . | TGTGCCAGCAGTTATCAGGGAGTGGGGGGCTACACCTTC | CASSYQGVGGYTF
TRBJ2-1 | TRBD2 | TRBV5-1 | many | TGCGCCAGCAGCGCGGGGGGGGGTTCATACAATGAGCAGTTCTTC | CASSAGGGSYNEQFF
TRBJ2-7 | TRBD2 | TRBV20-1 | many | TGCAGTGCTAGACCGGGACTAGCGCCGTACTACGAGCAGTACTTC | CSARPGLAPYYEQYF
TRBJ1-2 | . | TRBV10-3 | . | TGTGCCATCAGTGGGGGGGACTATGGCTACACCTTC | CAISGGDYGYTF
TRBJ2-3 | . | TRBV4-3 | . | TGCGCCAGCAGCCAAGGTCTTAATTCTGGGGTAATCACAGATACGCAGTATTTT | CASSQGLNSGVITDTQYF
TRBJ2-2 | . | TRBV7-8 | many | TGTGCCAGCAGCTTAGCCCCAGGGGCCATAAACACCGGGGAGCTGTTTTTT | CASSLAPGAINTGELFF
TRBJ2-5 | . | TRBV4-1 | many | TGCGCCAGCAGTGGAGACGGGTTCTCTGCGCCCGAGACCCAGTACTTC | CASSGDGFSAPETQYF
TRBJ2-5 | TRBD2 | TRBV20-1 | . | TGCAGTGCTCCACACAAACCCCGGGGGGGGGATCGGGAGACCCAGTACTTC | CSAPHKPRGGDRETQYF
TRBJ1-5 | TRBD1 | TRBV12-3/TRBV12-4 | few | TGTGCCAGCAGTCGGGACAGCCCCCCCCAGCATTTT | CASSRDSPPQHF
TRBJ2-3 | TRBD2 | TRBV18 | . | TGTGCCAGCTCACTAGGGACTAGCGGGGCTCTAGATACGCAGTATTTT | CASSLGTSGALDTQYF
TRBJ2-2 | . | TRBV12-5 | many | TGTGCTAGTGGTTCCCCATATCGGCTGTTTTTT | CASGSPYRLFF
TRBJ2-1 | . | TRBV20-1 | few | TGCAGTGCCCTTCGCGGACCATACAATGAGCAGTTCTTC | CSALRGPYNEQFF
TRBJ2-6 | . | TRBV7-3 | few | TGTGCCAGCAGCTTAATGGGGGGGCCTGGGGCCAACGTCCTGACTTTC | CASSLMGGPGANVLTF
TRBJ2-2 | TRBD1 | TRBV10-3 | . | TGTGCCATCAGGCAGGGGGCGGGCACCGGGGAGCTGTTTTTT | CAIRQGAGTGELFF
TRBJ1-2 | . | TRBV20-1 | few | TGCAGTGCCAGCCCAGCGCAGGGAGGGGGCTACACCTTC | CSASPAQGGGYTF
TRBJ2-7 | . | TRBV10-2 | many | TGCGCCAGCAGTGTACAGGGCTACGAGCAGTACTTC | CASSVQGYEQYF
TRBJ1-6 | . | TRBV9 | . | TGTGCCAGCAGCGGACCCACGGGGGTTACCTATAATTCACCCCTCCACTTT | CASSGPTGVTYNSPLHF
TRBJ2-1 | TRBD1 | TRBV2 | . | TGTGCCAGCATTTACCGGGACAGGGCGAATGAGCAGCTCTTC | CASIYRDRANEQLF
TRBJ2-3 | TRBD2 | TRBV3-1 | many | TGTGCCAGCAGTCGGACTAGCGGCACAGATACGCAGTATTTT | CASSRTSGTDTQYF
TRBJ2-3 | . | TRBV7-2 | many | TGTGCCAGCAGCACCGGGGGTTCCACAGATACGCAGTATTTT | CASSTGGSTDTQYF
TRBJ2-1 | TRBD2 | TRBV18 | few | TGTGCCAGCTCACCACCGGCGGGGGTGGATGAGCAGTTCTTC | CASSPPAGVDEQFF
TRBJ1-4 | TRBD1 | TRBV5-5 | . | TGTGCCAGCAGCATACAGGGGGCGCGTGAAAAACTGTTTTTT | CASSIQGAREKLFF
TRBJ2-2 | . | TRBV6-2/TRBV6-3 | . | TGTGCCAGCAGTACCCTAGGGGTCGGGGAGCTGTTTTTT | CASSTLGVGELFF
TRBJ2-5 | . | TRBV14 | . | TGTGCCAGCAGCCAAGAGGCGGAAGAGACCCAGTACTTC | CASSQEAEETQYF
TRBJ1-2 | . | TRBV6-5 | few | TGTGCCAGCAGTTCCCAGGCCAGGGAAGGCTATGGCTACACCTTC | CASSSQAREGYGYTF
TRBJ1-6 | . | TRBV5-6 | . | TGTGCCAGCAGCGCATACGAAAATTCACCCCTCCACTTT | CASSAYENSPLHF
TRBJ2-5 | . | TRBV7-8 | few | TGTGCCAGCACCCCCGGAGTCATCCGGGACGGCCAAGAGACCCAGTACTTC | CASTPGVIRDGQETQYF
TRBJ1-2 | . | TRBV7-2 | . | TGTGCCAGCAGCTTAAGTTGGCGCGCCCCTGGCTACACCTTC | CASSLSWRAPGYTF
TRBJ1-6 | . | TRBV25-1 | . | TGTGCCAGCAGGGAAGGGACCTATTGGAATTCACCCCTCCACTTT | CASREGTYWNSPLHF
TRBJ2-5 | TRBD2 | TRBV7-7 | many | TGTGCTAGCAGCCTCGGGACTAGCGGTCAAGAGACCCAGTACTTC | CASSLGTSGQETQYF
TRBJ2-6 | . | TRBV5-1 | few | TGCGCCAGCAGCTTGGATGGGATCTCTGGGGCCAACGTCCTGACTTTC | CASSLDGISGANVLTF
TRBJ1-2 | . | TRBV20-1 | many | TGCAGTGTAGGGGTCTATGGCTACACCTTC | CSVGVYGYTF
TRBJ1-5 | . | TRBV28 | many | TGTGCCAGCAGTTATTACCGGCAGCCCCAGCATTTT | CASSYYRQPQHF
TRBJ2-7 | TRBD2 | TRBV15 | . | TGTGCCACCAGCTCTCGGGGGAGGGGAGGGGACTCCTACGAGCAGTACTTC | CATSSRGRGGDSYEQYF
TRBJ2-7 | . | TRBV29-1 | many | TGCAGCGTTGAAGTCGGGCCAACCTACGAGCAGTACTTC | CSVEVGPTYEQYF
TRBJ2-5 | . | TRBV7-6 | many | TGTGCCAGCAGCTTAGAGGGCAGGGGAGAGGGGGAGAACTTC | CASSLEGRGEGENF
TRBJ2-1 | TRBD1 | TRBV7-2 | few | TGTGCCAGCAGCTTGGACAGGGGGGCCAATGAGCAGTTCTTC | CASSLDRGANEQFF
TRBJ1-1 | TRBD1 | TRBV5-1 | few | TGCGCCAGCAGCTTAAGACAGGGGGCTTTTATTGAAGCTTTCTTT | CASSLRQGAFIEAFF
TRBJ2-3 | . | TRBV29-1 | many | TGCAGCCTCATCTTTGCAGATACGCAGTATTTT | CSLIFADTQYF
TRBJ2-3 | . | TRBV5-1 | few | TGCGCCAGCAGCTTGGATGGAGATACGCAGTATTTT | CASSLDGDTQYF
TRBJ1-5 | TRBD1 | TRBV27 | few | TGTGCCAGCAGTCCCCAAGGGGGCGGCAATCAGCCCCAGCATTTT | CASSPQGGGNQPQHF
TRBJ1-4 | . | TRBV6-5 | few | TGTGCCAGCAGTCAAGGGGGATTTCGGGAAAAACTGTTTTTT | CASSQGGFREKLFF
TRBJ2-3 | . | TRBV4-1 | . | TGCGCCAGCAGCCAAGGAGAAACCACCTCTAGCACAGATACGCAGTATTTT | CASSQGETTSSTDTQYF